The 27 T cell receptor beta chains presented below share a single source sample, sequenced in a study of T cells in Graves' hyperthyroidism and ophthalmopathy (dated by TCRdb to about 2019). The library was generated by multiplex PCR. Sequencer: Illumina HiSeq 2000. The TCR beta CDR3 regions were amplified from the RNA transcripts. The first round of RT-PCR for the TCR CDR3 was performed with the HTBI primer set and the Qiagen OneStep RT-PCR kit. TCRdb passed the public sequencing reads through fastp at Q25 and MiXCR, retaining productive beta sequences. All rows with the same CDR3 protein become a single entry with the most common DNA and genes. The sample table contains 450,000 to 700,000 distinct CDR3 sequences; only one count was recorded for just over 45% of them. The top ten constitute 15% to 20% of the sample. Sequencing used peripheral blood or thyroid tissue (not recorded which). These receptors all come from an adult woman with Graves' disease, either hyperthyroidism or ophthalmopathy (not recorded which).

This clonotype has ten or more counts. The chain is built from TRBV5-6 and TRBJ2-7; D is undetermined. The V end was cut by 0 bases, the J end by 0 bases, with 7 bases between. Germline V gene lookup returns CDR1 SGHDT and CDR2 YYEEEE. The CDR3 covers 14 residues. Here the CDR3 reads CASSLGGSSYEQYF. The DNA of the CDR3 is TGTGCCAGCAGCTTGGGCGGCAGCTCCTACGAGCAGTACTTC.

The gene calls are TRBV12-3 or TRBV12-4 and TRBJ2-1; no clear D. The CDR3 is made up of 15 amino acids. V lost 7 bases to trimming and J lost 0 bases, with 13 bases between them. The CDR3 DNA follows: TGTGCCAGCAAGGTTGGTCCGAGCTCCTACAATGAGCAGTTCTTC. Its protein is CASKVGPSSYNEQFF.

In its sample, this clonotype was seen once. V gene TRBV12-3 or TRBV12-4 combines with J gene TRBJ1-2, with 7 bases matching TRBD1. CDR3 length equals 14 residues. V shed 5 bases, J shed 4 bases, and the junction held 7 bases outside the gene matches. The CDR3 DNA reads TGTGCCAGCAGTCCTCAGACAGGGAGCTATGGCTACACCTTC. Its translation: CASSPQTGSYGYTF.

A word on this clonotype: A much more abundant neighbour one base away suggests this may be a read error. Given the absence of the conserved phenylalanine or tryptophan at the CDR3 end, a read error is likely. The chain employs TRBV20-1 and TRBJ2-2; a possible D gene is TRBD2 (5 bases). This CDR3 region has 15 residues. Germline V gives CDR1 DFQATT, CDR2 SNEGSKA (reference sequence). Trimming cost V 1 base and J 0 bases, with 9 bases left between them. CDR3 protein: CSARVSGANTGELFL. The CDR3 nucleotides read TGCAGTGCTAGAGTGAGCGGAGCGAACACCGGGGAGCTGTTTCTT.

There are many counts of this clonotype. Written as DNA, the CDR3 is TGTGCCAGCCGGCCTAGCGGGTACACCGGGGAGCTGTTTTTT. As protein: CASRPSGYTGELFF. The genes are TRBV6-1 and TRBJ2-2; 8 positions agree with TRBD2. The CDR3 is made up of 14 amino acids. CDR1 and CDR2 from the germline V gene are MNHNS and SASEGT. V gave up 8 bases and J gave up 3 bases; unmatched junction bases: 5.

The chain is built from TRBV6-1 and TRBJ2-7, with D possibly being TRBD2 (6 bases). In germline, CDR1 is MNHNS, CDR2 SASEGT. CDR3 length: 13 amino acids. Trimming left V 4 bases short and J 3 bases short, with 10 bases between. This chain's CDR3 is CASSVRESYEQYF. The CDR3 nucleotides read TGTGCCAGCAGTGTACGGGAGAGCTACGAGCAGTACTTC.

The sample holds many counts of this clonotype. This CDR3 is CASSGTGMNTEAFF. CDR3 in DNA: TGCGCCAGCTCCGGGACAGGCATGAACACTGAAGCTTTCTTT. The chain links TRBV5-1 to TRBJ1-1; 8 bases fit TRBD1. V trimming: 7 bases; J trimming: 0 bases; junction bases outside the gene matches: 5. The CDR3 has 14 residues. CDR1 and CDR2 from the germline V gene are SGHRS and YFSETQ. Together with reference TRBV5-1 and TRBJ1-1, the CDR3 gives the full variable domain: KAGVTQTPRYLIKTRGQQVTLSCSPISGHRSVSWYQQTPGQGLQFLFEYFSETQRNKGNFPGRFSGRQFSNSRSEMNVSTLELGDSALYLCASSGTGMNTEAFFGQGTRLTVV.

The chain links TRBV2 to TRBJ2-5, with 7 bases matching TRBD2. The CDR3 is 14 residues long. Germline V gene data show CDR1 as SNHLY and CDR2 as FYNNEI. The J segment lost 5 bases and the V segment lost 10 bases, leaving 13 bases of the junction unmatched. The CDR3 loop reads CATGGAGMMETQYF. DNA of the CDR3: TGTGCCACTGGAGGAGCGGGGATGATGGAGACCCAGTACTTC. Full variable domain (remainder filled in from reference TRBV2 and TRBJ2-5): EPEVTQTPSHQVTQMGQEVILRCVPISNHLYFYWYRQILGQKVEFLVSFYNNEISEKSEIFDDQFSVERPDGSNFTLKIRSTKLEDSAMYFCATGGAGMMETQYFGPGTRLLVL.

The chain employs TRBV30 and TRBJ2-2; the match to TRBD1 covers 9 bases. This CDR3 has 15 amino acids. V lost 2 bases to trimming and J lost 7 bases; unmatched junction nucleotides: 8. CDR1 is GTSNPN, CDR2 SVGIG, per germline (reference sequence). CDR3 region: CAWSTGTGRVGELFF. The CDR3 nucleotides are TGTGCCTGGAGTACGGGGACAGGGAGGGTCGGGGAGCTGTTTTTT.

The genes are TRBV2 and TRBJ1-5, with a weak D call TRBD1 (5 bases). CDR3 length: 13 residues. The germline CDR1 and CDR2 sequences are SNHLY and FYNNEI. Trimming took off 11 bases at V and 7 bases at J, with 18 bases between the two ends. The CDR3 DNA reads as TGTGCCCCGTCGGGGGGAGCGGGGCAGCCCCAGCATTTT. It codes for CAPSGGAGQPQHF.

There are many counts of this clonotype. This sequence joins TRBV6-1 and TRBJ1-2, with TRBD1 matching over 7 bases. After removal of 0 bases from V and 6 bases from J, the junction contained 7 bases not matched to a gene. CDR3 length equals 15 residues. Looked up from germline, CDR1 is MNHNS and CDR2 is SASEGT. The CDR3 sequence: CASSEALIGGHGYTF. CDR3 sequence (DNA): TGTGCCAGCAGTGAAGCGCTGATAGGGGGCCATGGCTACACCTTC.

The chain couples TRBV2 to TRBJ1-5; TRBD1 agrees at 7 bases. Germline CDR1 reads SNHLY; CDR2 reads FYNNEI. The length of the CDR3 is 13 residues. V trimming: 1 base; J trimming: 10 bases; junction bases outside the gene matches: 4. In DNA, the CDR3 is TGTGCCAGCAGTGAAGACAGGGGAAGACCCCAGCATTTT. This codes for CASSEDRGRPQHF.

This clonotype showed up many times. The chain couples TRBV7-8 to TRBJ2-7; D ambiguous. Germline lookup yields CDR1 SGHVS and CDR2 FQNEAQ. V shed 1 base and J shed 7 bases, with 14 bases lying between them. CDR3 length equals 14 residues. The CDR3 here is CASSLVSRGKEQYF. The CDR3 DNA is TGTGCCAGCAGCTTAGTATCCCGTGGAAAAGAGCAGTACTTC.

The V call is TRBV2, the J call TRBJ2-2; D call uncertain. The CDR3 sequence is 13 residues long. CDR1 and CDR2 from the germline V gene are SNHLY and FYNNEI. V was shortened by 5 bases and J by 5 bases, with 9 bases between the two germline ends. The CDR3 is CASSWAKTGELFF. CDR3 in DNA: TGTGCCAGCAGTTGGGCCAAGACCGGGGAGCTGTTTTTT. Full variable domain (remainder filled in from reference TRBV2 and TRBJ2-2): EPEVTQTPSHQVTQMGQEVILRCVPISNHLYFYWYRQILGQKVEFLVSFYNNEISEKSEIFDDQFSVERPDGSNFTLKIRSTKLEDSAMYFCASSWAKTGELFFGEGSRLTVL.

In its sample, this clonotype was seen many times. This chain links TRBV6-2 or TRBV6-3 with TRBJ2-5; D ambiguous. The CDR3 runs to 14 residues. Trimming took 6 bases from V and 6 from J, leaving 17 bases between them. Germline loops: CDR1 MNHEY, CDR2 SVGEGT. CDR3 in amino acids: CASSQDNAGKTQYF. The CDR3 nucleotides are TGTGCCAGCAGCCAAGATAACGCCGGAAAGACCCAGTACTTC.

The chain recombines TRBV10-3 with TRBJ1-2; maybe TRBD1 (5 bases). The CDR3 is made up of 13 amino acids. Germline loops: CDR1 ENHRY, CDR2 SYGVKD. Trimming pared 4 bases from V and 3 bases from J, leaving 9 bases between. Here the CDR3 DNA reads TGTGCCATCAGTGCCGGCAGGGACTATGGCTACACCTTC. Translation gives CAISAGRDYGYTF.

This clonotype was counted many times. The V call is TRBV7-8, the J call TRBJ2-7; D is uncertain. This CDR3 comprises 14 residues. Deletions cut 3 bases from V and 3 bases from J, with 12 bases between. Germline CDR1 SGHVS, CDR2 FQNEAQ. CDR3 in amino acids: CASSLGNTDYEQYF. Written as DNA, the CDR3 is TGTGCCAGCAGCTTGGGCAACACAGACTACGAGCAGTACTTC.

This clonotype came up many times. The CDR3 DNA reads as TGTGCCAGCAGTTACCGGGACAGGCCTAATTCACCCCTCCACTTT. As protein: CASSYRDRPNSPLHF. The chain carries TRBV6-5 and TRBJ1-6; TRBD1 agrees at 8 bases. This CDR3 contains 15 residues. J gave up 6 bases and V 2 bases, and 3 bases lay outside the gene matches. The germline V gene encodes CDR1 MNHEY and CDR2 SVGAGI.

The chain links TRBV7-2 to TRBJ1-5, with D unclear. Germline values: CDR1 SGHTA, CDR2 FQGNSA. Trimming shortened V by 5 bases and J by 8 bases, and 13 bases separated the two germline ends. This CDR3 spans 13 amino acids. CDR3 region: CASSGRGSEPQHF. CDR3 nucleotide sequence: TGTGCCAGCAGCGGGAGAGGGTCGGAGCCCCAGCATTTT.

The V call is TRBV19, the J call TRBJ1-1; TRBD1 matches 8 bases. Trimming cost V 6 bases and J 4 bases; bases outside gene matches: 4. The CDR3 consists of 13 residues. Germline V gene lookup returns CDR1 LNHDA and CDR2 SQIVND (reference sequence). In DNA form, the CDR3 reads TGTGCCAGTAGGGGACAGGTTGGCACTGAAGCTTTCTTT. Protein: CASRGQVGTEAFF.

The chain is built from TRBV20-1 and TRBJ2-6; 8 nucleotides agree with TRBD1. CDR3 length: 12 amino acids. Germline V CDR1 and CDR2: DFQATT, SNEGSKA (reference sequence). After removal of 7 bases from V and 10 bases from J, the junction contained 6 bases not matched to a gene. CDR3 nucleotides: TGCAGTGGCCGGACAGGGACTAACGTCCTGACTTTC. Translation gives CSGRTGTNVLTF.

The table lists this clonotype with many counts. The CDR3 loop reads CSARGSQRGELFF. CDR3 nucleotide sequence: TGCAGTGCTAGAGGTTCCCAGCGCGGGGAGCTGTTTTTT. V is TRBV20-1 and J is TRBJ2-2, with D unclear. Per germline, CDR1 DFQATT and CDR2 SNEGSKA (reference sequence). This CDR3 spans 13 amino acids. Trimming pared 1 base from V and 7 bases from J, leaving 10 bases between.

V is TRBV4-2 and J is TRBJ2-2; D remains ambiguous. There are 16 residues in the CDR3. V dropped 0 bases and J dropped 2 bases, with 10 bases sitting between them. Looked up from germline, CDR1 is LGHNA and CDR2 is YNFKEQ. CDR3 sequence: CASSQDRAGNTGELFF. As DNA, the CDR3 is TGTGCCAGCAGCCAAGATCGGGCTGGAAACACCGGGGAGCTGTTTTTT.

The table lists this clonotype with many counts. The gene calls are TRBV4-1 and TRBJ2-5; 7 nucleotides match TRBD2. The V and J ends lost 1 base and 4 bases, in that order; junction bases with no gene match: 21. There are 20 residues in the CDR3. Germline CDR1 is MGHRA and CDR2 is YSYEKL. CDR3 nucleotide sequence: TGCGCCAGCAGCCAAGCTGTGTTTCGGGGGAGGGCCTCCCTTAGAGAGACCCAGTACTTC. Protein: CASSQAVFRGRASLRETQYF.

In its sample, this clonotype was seen many times. The chain uses TRBV15 and TRBJ1-5; D gene ambiguous. The CDR3 loop spans 15 amino acids. CDR1 and CDR2 from the germline V gene are LNHNV and YYDKDF (reference sequence). Trimming shortened V by 7 bases and J by 2 bases, and 15 bases separated the two germline ends. DNA of the CDR3: TGTGCCACCATGGAGGGCCAACGGGGCAATCAGCCCCAGCATTTT. Translating gives CATMEGQRGNQPQHF.

The CDR3, as DNA: TGCAGTGTAGGACCGCCGGGCAATCAGCCCCAGCATTTT. This translates into CSVGPPGNQPQHF. The chain carries TRBV20-1 and TRBJ1-5; D is undetermined. CDR1 DFQATT and CDR2 SNEGSKA come from the germline V gene (reference sequence). V gave up 7 bases and J gave up 2 bases, with 12 bases separating them. The CDR3 runs to 13 residues.

This clonotype was detected many times. This CDR3 is CATSPGLAGGPDTGELFF. The CDR3 DNA is TGTGCCACCAGCCCAGGGCTAGCGGGAGGGCCAGACACCGGGGAGCTGTTTTTT. The V gene is TRBV15, the J gene TRBJ2-2, with TRBD2 matching 12 bases. This CDR3 is 18 amino acids long. J was trimmed by 3 bases and V by 5 bases; bases with no gene match: 10. Germline V gene lookup returns CDR1 LNHNV and CDR2 YYDKDF (reference sequence).